Following are 28 T cell receptor beta chains from one sample sequenced in a study of radiotherapy plus CTLA-4 blockade in lung cancer. Assay: immunoSEQ multiplex PCR; the TCRdb copy retains only in-frame clones and omits some. The sample records about 60,000 clones, 75% to 85% being singletons. Sequencing was performed on peripheral blood, taken from a patient treated with radiotherapy plus ipilimumab. The receptors were sampled from a human donor with non-small cell lung cancer who had a partial response to radiotherapy plus ipilimumab.

This chain links TRBV11-2 with TRBJ2-2, with 13 positions matching TRBD2. The CDR3 sequence is 16 residues long. V dropped 6 bases and J dropped 0; count of bases not matched to a gene: 1. Germline CDR1 is SGHAT and CDR2 is FQNNGV. The CDR3 sequence is CASRGLAGTNTGELFF. Written as DNA, the CDR3 is TGTGCCAGCAGGGGACTAGCGGGGACGAACACCGGGGAGCTGTTTTTT. The full variable domain, its missing parts supplied by reference TRBV11-2 and TRBJ2-2, is EAGVAQSPRYKIIEKRQSVAFWCNPISGHATLYWYQQILGQGPKLLIQFQNNGVVDDSQLPKDRFSAERLKGVDSTLKIQPAKLEDSAVYLCASRGLAGTNTGELFFGEGSRLTVL.

This clone was picked up many times. CDR3 DNA: TGCAGCGTTGTTCTGGGCAGGGCGGATGGCTACACCTTC. Its protein is CSVVLGRADGYTF. The chain combines TRBV29-1 with TRBJ1-2, with D perhaps matching TRBD1 (5 bases). This CDR3 has 13 residues. V dropped 4 bases and J dropped 6 bases, with 15 bases sitting between them. The germline V gene has CDR1 SQVTM and CDR2 ANQGSEA.

The chain is built from TRBV2 and TRBJ2-5, with 7 bases lining up with TRBD1. The J segment lost 0 bases and the V segment lost 7 bases, leaving 8 bases of the junction unmatched. The CDR3 extends over 15 amino acids. Germline V lookup: CDR1 SNHLY, CDR2 FYNNEI. CDR3 protein: CASTGQRTYQETQYF. CDR3 nucleotides: TGTGCCAGCACGGGACAGAGGACGTACCAAGAGACCCAGTACTTC. Together with reference TRBV2 and TRBJ2-5, the CDR3 gives the full variable domain: EPEVTQTPSHQVTQMGQEVILRCVPISNHLYFYWYRQILGQKVEFLVSFYNNEISEKSEIFDDQFSVERPDGSNFTLKIRSTKLEDSAMYFCASTGQRTYQETQYFGPGTRLLVL.

The rearrangement uses TRBV5-1 and TRBJ1-1; tentatively, D is TRBD1 (5 bases). Germline CDR1 SGHRS, CDR2 YFSETQ. There are 13 residues in the CDR3. Trimming took 4 bases from V and 4 from J, leaving 11 bases between them. CDR3 in amino acids: CASSQGRGTEAFF. CDR3 DNA: TGCGCCAGCAGCCAGGGTAGGGGCACTGAAGCTTTCTTT.

This CDR3 is CAWSSAVSGAQYF. As DNA, the CDR3 is TGTGCCTGGAGCTCAGCGGTGAGCGGGGCCCAGTACTTC. The V call is TRBV30, the J call TRBJ2-5; 7 positions match TRBD2. CDR1 and CDR2 from the germline V gene are GTSNPN and SVGIG (reference sequence). After removal of 3 bases from V and 9 bases from J, the junction contained 10 bases not matched to a gene. The CDR3 covers 13 residues.

The chain joins TRBV19 to TRBJ1-2, with D possibly TRBD1 on 5 matching bases. The CDR3 totals 11 residues. Germline lookup yields CDR1 LNHDA and CDR2 SQIVND (reference sequence). The V gene lost 9 bases and the J gene lost 5 bases, with 10 bases spanning the gap. CDR3 region: CASGTLYGYTF. Written as DNA, the CDR3 is TGTGCCAGCGGGACTCTTTATGGCTACACCTTC.

The rearrangement links TRBV7-2 to TRBJ1-2, with 7 bases aligning to TRBD1. Germline lookup yields CDR1 SGHTA and CDR2 FQGNSA. The junction had 5 bases not matched to a gene; V was cut back by 2 bases and J by 5 bases. The CDR3 is 14 residues long. In DNA form, the CDR3 reads TGTGCCAGCAGCTTAACAGGGGCCTTTTATGGCTACACCTTC. Its protein product is CASSLTGAFYGYTF. The full variable domain, its missing parts supplied by reference TRBV7-2 and TRBJ1-2, is GAGVSQSPSNKVTEKGKDVELRCDPISGHTALYWYRQSLGQGLEFLIYFQGNSAPDKSGLPSDRFSAERTGGSVSTLTIQRTQQEDSAVYLCASSLTGAFYGYTFGSGTRLTVV.

Only a few counts were recorded for this clone. The chain uses TRBV7-9 and TRBJ1-2; D unresolved. Germline V gives CDR1 SEHNR, CDR2 FQNEAQ (reference sequence). This CDR3 comprises 14 residues. The V and J ends lost 8 bases and 8 bases respectively, with 21 bases between them. The CDR3 sequence is CASGEGSSAVGYTF. The CDR3 bases are TGTGCCAGCGGGGAGGGCAGCTCCGCCGTCGGCTACACCTTC.

The chain joins TRBV6-5 to TRBJ1-5; possible D gene TRBD1, 6 bases. The CDR3 totals 14 residues. Deletions cut 6 bases from V and 3 bases from J, with 12 bases between. The V gene's germline CDR1 is MNHEY and CDR2 SVGAGI. This CDR3 is CASRTQGFNQPQHF. CDR3 nucleotide sequence: TGTGCCAGCAGAACACAGGGATTCAATCAGCCCCAGCATTTT.

The table lists this clone with a count of one. V gene TRBV27 combines with J gene TRBJ2-7; D gene unclear. Trimming removed 2 bases at V and 3 bases at J, with 8 bases between. The CDR3 runs to 13 residues. Germline-derived CDR1 and CDR2 are MNHEY and SMNVEV (reference sequence). The CDR3 here is CASSLSQNYEQYF. The CDR3, as DNA: TGTGCCAGCAGTTTAAGTCAGAACTACGAGCAGTACTTC.

The chain couples TRBV19 to TRBJ2-5; maybe TRBD1 (5 bases). V was clipped by 6 bases and J by 4 bases, with 21 bases between them. Per germline, CDR1 LNHDA and CDR2 SQIVND (reference sequence). CDR3 length equals 16 residues. In nucleotides, the CDR3 is TGTGCCAGTAGGCTGACAGCTGGCGAAGGTCTAGAGACCCAGTACTTC. It specifies CASRLTAGEGLETQYF.

The chain is built from TRBV27 and TRBJ1-2, with a weak D call TRBD1 (5 bases). V was trimmed by 8 bases and J by 8 bases, leaving 15 bases between them. Germline-derived CDR1 and CDR2 are MNHEY and SMNVEV (reference sequence). The length of the CDR3 is 12 residues. The CDR3 DNA sequence: TGTGCCAGCCGGGACTCCAGGACCGGCTACACCTTC. This codes for CASRDSRTGYTF.

This clone was counted a single time. V usage is TRBV6-5 and J usage is TRBJ1-3; tentative D call: TRBD1 (5 bases). Germline CDR1 MNHEY, CDR2 SVGAGI. CDR3 length equals 16 residues. Deletions cut 4 bases from V and 0 bases from J, with 13 bases between. CDR3: CASSWGLMSSGNTIYF. In DNA, the CDR3 is TGTGCCAGCAGTTGGGGACTGATGAGCTCTGGAAACACCATATATTTT.

This clone was observed a handful of times. V gene TRBV6-4 combines with J gene TRBJ1-1; D unclear. CDR1 is MRHNA and CDR2 is SNTAGT in the germline V gene. The CDR3 extends over 13 amino acids. V shed 5 bases and J shed 0 bases, with 7 bases lying between them. The DNA for the CDR3 is TGTGCCAGCAGTTACATGATGAACACTGAAGCTTTCTTT. Protein product: CASSYMMNTEAFF.

The chain joins TRBV11-2 to TRBJ1-3; D uncertain. The CDR3 extends over 14 amino acids. The germline V and J ends were trimmed by 3 bases and 0 bases, with 6 bases remaining between them. Per germline, CDR1 SGHAT and CDR2 FQNNGV. In nucleotides, the CDR3 is TGTGCCAGCAGCTTTCCCTTCTCTGGAAACACCATATATTTT. This gives the protein CASSFPFSGNTIYF. Full variable domain (remainder filled in from reference TRBV11-2 and TRBJ1-3): EAGVAQSPRYKIIEKRQSVAFWCNPISGHATLYWYQQILGQGPKLLIQFQNNGVVDDSQLPKDRFSAERLKGVDSTLKIQPAKLEDSAVYLCASSFPFSGNTIYFGEGSWLTVV.

The rearrangement joins TRBV28 to TRBJ2-7, with 8 positions matching TRBD2. With V trimmed by 1 base and J by 3 bases, 8 bases remained unmatched. Germline loops: CDR1 MDHEN, CDR2 SYDVKM. The CDR3 loop spans 16 amino acids. The CDR3 protein is CASSLSGLAGLYEQYF. In DNA, the CDR3 is TGTGCCAGCAGTTTATCGGGGCTAGCGGGCCTCTACGAGCAGTACTTC.

This chain connects TRBV7-9 to TRBJ2-1, with 7 positions matching TRBD2. CDR3 length equals 15 residues. J gave up 0 bases and V 11 bases, and 10 bases lay outside the gene matches. CDR1 is SEHNR and CDR2 is FQNEAQ in the germline V gene (reference sequence). CDR3 in DNA: TGTGCCTTTGGGGGGGGAAACCCCTCCTACAATGAGCAGTTCTTC. Protein sequence: CAFGGGNPSYNEQFF. Based on the CDR3 plus reference TRBV7-9 and TRBJ2-1, the full variable domain is DTGVSQNPRHKITKRGQNVTFRCDPISEHNRLYWYRQTLGQGPEFLTYFQNEAQLEKSRLLSDRFSAERPKGSFSTLEIQRTEQGDSAMYLCAFGGGNPSYNEQFFGPGTRLTVL.

This clone was seen only once. V usage is TRBV19 and J usage is TRBJ2-5; D remains unclear. Looked up from germline, CDR1 is LNHDA and CDR2 is SQIVND (reference sequence). The CDR3 spans 13 residues. V was pared by 2 bases and J by 0 bases, with 4 bases between. The CDR3 DNA sequence: TGTGCCAGTAGTATATCGTACCAAGAGACCCAGTACTTC. Translation gives CASSISYQETQYF.

This clone appeared once. This chain joins TRBV9 and TRBJ2-7, with TRBD1 matching over 10 bases. Trimming took 2 bases from V and 10 from J; bases not matched to a gene: 9. CDR1 SGDLS and CDR2 YYNGEE come from the germline V gene. The CDR3 totals 14 residues. CDR3 amino acids: CASSVGQGELEQYF. Here the CDR3 DNA reads TGTGCCAGCAGCGTCGGACAGGGGGAGCTGGAACAGTACTTC.

Here the CDR3 DNA reads TGTGCCAGTAGTATATATTCCGGACACTCTGAAGCTTTCTTT. It specifies CASSIYSGHSEAFF. The rearrangement joins TRBV19 to TRBJ1-1; D is perhaps TRBD1 (5 bases). The germline CDR1 and CDR2 sequences are LNHDA and SQIVND (reference sequence). V was cut by 2 bases and J by 6 bases, with 13 bases left in between. CDR3 length equals 14 residues.

The chain joins TRBV7-6 to TRBJ2-5; D may be TRBD2 (6 bases). This CDR3 has 16 amino acids. Trimming shortened V by 5 bases and J by 5 bases, and 21 bases separated the two germline ends. In germline, CDR1 is SGHVS, CDR2 FNYEAQ. As DNA, the CDR3 is TGTGCCAGCAGCCCCTTTTCAGGGCGGGGTATGGAGACCCAGTACTTC. This encodes CASSPFSGRGMETQYF.

This sequence joins TRBV5-8 and TRBJ2-2; 7 bases are a match to TRBD1. Germline assignment: CDR1 SGHTS and CDR2 YDEGEE. This CDR3 contains 17 residues. V was clipped by 5 bases and J by 4 bases; unmatched bases: 14. CDR3 DNA sequence: TGTGCCAGCAGTCCTCACCGACAGGGCCTCGGCACCGGGGAGCTGTTTTTT. It yields the protein CASSPHRQGLGTGELFF.

This clone was found once. The chain links TRBV11-2 to TRBJ1-2; D gene uncertain. With 1 base removed from V and 4 bases from J, the gap between germline ends came to 13 bases. Germline CDR1 reads SGHAT; CDR2 reads FQNNGV. The CDR3 runs 15 residues. The CDR3 DNA follows: TGTGCCAGCAGCTTAGCGGAGGGCGCAGCCTATGGCTACACCTTC. Residues: CASSLAEGAAYGYTF.

The V gene is TRBV7-7, the J gene TRBJ2-7; 10 positions match TRBD2. The germline CDR1 and CDR2 sequences are SSHAT and FNYEAQ (reference sequence). Unmatched junction bases numbered 4, after V lost 5 bases and J lost 6 bases. The CDR3 consists of 13 residues. The CDR3 DNA is TGTGCCAGCAGCCCGGGACTAGCGCGCGAGCAGTACTTC. Protein: CASSPGLAREQYF.

V gene TRBV29-1 combines with J gene TRBJ2-7, with 7 bases matching TRBD1. Germline V gives CDR1 SQVTM, CDR2 ANQGSEA. Trimming at V came to 2 bases and at J to 1 base, leaving 8 bases not matched to a gene. The CDR3 spans 15 residues. DNA of the CDR3: TGCAGCGTTGAAATTTACGGACAGGAATCCTACGAGCAGTACTTC. It is translated as CSVEIYGQESYEQYF.

The sample holds one count of this clone. The J gene is TRBJ2-1, the V gene TRBV7-8; maybe TRBD2 (5 bases). CDR1 and CDR2 from the germline V gene are SGHVS and FQNEAQ. The CDR3 extends over 15 amino acids. The V end was cut by 1 base, the J end by 2 bases, with 9 bases between. As DNA, the CDR3 is TGTGCCAGCAGCTTAGTTTCCGGGACCTACAATGAGCAGTTCTTC. Translated, it gives CASSLVSGTYNEQFF.

The rearrangement uses TRBV10-1 and TRBJ2-1, with TRBD1 identical over 7 bases. The V gene's germline CDR1 is WNHNN and CDR2 SYGVQD (reference sequence). V shed 2 bases, J shed 7 bases, and the junction held 5 bases outside the gene matches. CDR3 length: 14 amino acids. The CDR3 nucleotides are TGCGCCAGCAGTGAGGAGAGGGGGCTGAATGAGCAGTTCTTC. Translated, it gives CASSEERGLNEQFF.

This clone has a single count. The chain has TRBV7-8 and TRBJ1-1; D possibly corresponds to TRBD1 (5 bases). Germline CDR1 reads SGHVS; CDR2 reads FQNEAQ. V shed 6 bases and J shed 2 bases, with 13 bases lying between them. The CDR3 runs to 14 residues. The CDR3 sequence is CASRLGGGNTEAFF. CDR3 nucleotide sequence: TGTGCCAGCAGGCTCGGGGGGGGAAACACTGAAGCTTTCTTT.